These T cell receptor beta chains were read from a single sample in a study of cytomegalovirus exposure and HLA in healthy donors. Sequenced by immunoSEQ multiplex PCR; TCRdb stores in-frame clones only, minus some. The sample records some 200,000 clones, over 75% being singletons. Sequencing was done on a sample of PBMCs. These receptors were taken from a man aged 35-49 years in good health and CMV-seropositive. Each CDR3 is given with its conserved first and last residue.

J	V	CDR3
TRBJ2-1	TRBV20-1	CSVRRTPGQFF
TRBJ2-7	TRBV27	CASSLGGGHSYEQYF
TRBJ2-2	TRBV27	CASSPTPQGTGELFF
TRBJ2-1	TRBV5-1	CASSWGLGQTTYNEQFF
TRBJ2-3	TRBV5-1	CASSSYSGGRSWYF
TRBJ2-2	TRBV5-1	CASSAGTGAINTGELFF
TRBJ2-7	TRBV6-1	CASSETGPYEQYF
TRBJ2-3	TRBV9	CASSARAGGITDTQYF
TRBJ2-7	TRBV27	CASRDPGQSYEQYF
TRBJ2-2	TRBV28	CASSLSGITGELFF
TRBJ1-1	TRBV28	CASSDRGRVNTEAFF
TRBJ1-3	TRBV6-1	CASQQGNTIYF
TRBJ1-3	TRBV7-9	CASSSGGGQAGNTIYF
TRBJ2-7	TRBV19	CASSKHDRTPYEQYF
TRBJ1-2	TRBV6-5	CASRRQGPYGYTF
TRBJ1-2	TRBV5-6	CASSLFLRDRDYGYTF
TRBJ2-7	TRBV11-2	CASSLQIGGAEQYF
TRBJ2-2	TRBV6-5	CASTGGGTGELFF
TRBJ2-5	TRBV29-1	CSVVLRSETQYF
TRBJ2-7	TRBV7-9	CASSANLDSYEQYF
TRBJ2-1	TRBV19	CASSIAKSGLAGYNEQFF
TRBJ1-1	TRBV6-5	CASRAVMNTEAFF
TRBJ1-2	TRBV6-5	CASSYSEGTYGYTF
TRBJ2-2	TRBV7-9	CASSHGGGQFLAGELFF
TRBJ1-1	TRBV9	CASSVERGRAFF
TRBJ1-6	TRBV7-3	CASSPGQNNSPLHF
TRBJ1-5	TRBV30	CAWSVTTRGNQPQHF
TRBJ1-2	TRBV29-1	CSVEDSNYGYTF
TRBJ2-2	TRBV7-9	CASSPRDTNTGELFF
TRBJ2-4	TRBV28	CASSYPRLAGLLAKNIQYF
TRBJ1-2	TRBV15	CATSRGRGDGYTF
TRBJ2-3	TRBV5-6	CASSLAEGWGTDTQYF
TRBJ1-1	TRBV6-5	CASSYQGLNTEAFF
TRBJ1-2	TRBV2	CASSARGYGYTF
TRBJ1-3	TRBV2	CASSGDRGLGNTIYF
TRBJ2-7	TRBV6-6	CASSRQGTEEQYF
TRBJ1-2	TRBV20-1	CSASPTGARPF
TRBJ2-7	TRBV5-1	CASSVDRAPYEQYF
TRBJ2-3	TRBV25-1	CASSWTRNTQYF
TRBJ2-7	TRBV7-8	CASTRTGVSYEQYF
TRBJ2-1	TRBV5-4	CASSWDRVEQFF
TRBJ2-5	TRBV11-2	CASSYGTRQETQYF